Detailed here is one TCR beta chain. These data come from a study of blood T cell repertoires in COVID-19. Study as a whole: Researchers got acute and convalescent COVID-19 samples from the United States, Italy and Spain.

Trimming pared 6 bases from V and 2 bases from J, leaving 11 bases between. CDR3 size: 13 residues. Produced via immunoSEQ multiplex PCR; TCRdb's table is partial and in-frame only. The sample yields roughly 180,000 clones, about 80% seen once. The chain is built from TRBV12-3 or TRBV12-4 and TRBJ2-7, with a tentative D call TRBD1 (5 bases). This receptor was identified in a man aged 55 to 70 who had been exposed to COVID-19. Sequencing was performed on PBMCs or T cells enriched from blood (not recorded which). This CDR3 is CASSQDTAYEQYF. The CDR3 DNA sequence: TGTGCCAGCAGCCAGGACACCGCCTACGAGCAGTACTTC.